One and the same sample provided the 30 T cell receptor beta chains below, sequenced in a study of cytomegalovirus exposure and HLA in healthy donors. Primers for the PCR totalled 60 Vbeta and 13 Jbeta. Assay used: immunoSEQ multiplex PCR; TCRdb lists only in-frame clones, some missing. The sample has hundreds of thousands of clones; roughly 79% are singletons. Sequenced sample: PBMCs. Receptors originate from a man aged 18 to 35 in good health and CMV-seronegative.

This clone was observed once. The chain links TRBV29-1 to TRBJ2-7; D is perhaps TRBD1 (6 bases). There are 12 residues in the CDR3. The V end was cut by 4 bases, the J end by 5 bases, with 12 bases between. Germline V gene sequence: CDR1 SQVTM, CDR2 ANQGSEA. In nucleotides, the CDR3 is TGCAGCGTTGCTCAGGGGAGCAACGAGCAGTACTTC. Translation: CSVAQGSNEQYF.

V and J are TRBV25-1 and TRBJ1-2, with 8 bases aligning to TRBD1. This CDR3 comprises 16 residues. Germline CDR1 MGHDK, CDR2 SYGVNS. With V trimmed by 7 bases and J by 4 bases, 14 bases remained unmatched. CDR3 region: CASNPSDRDVAYGYTF. CDR3 nucleotide sequence: TGTGCCAGCAACCCCTCGGACAGGGACGTCGCCTATGGCTACACCTTC.

The V and J genes are TRBV27 and TRBJ1-4, with a possible D match to TRBD1 (5 bases). The CDR3 runs 13 residues. The ends were cut back, 0 bases at V and 8 bases at J, with 7 bases in the middle. Germline CDR1 reads MNHEY; CDR2 reads SMNVEV (reference sequence). The CDR3 DNA follows: TGTGCCAGCAGTTTATCCGACAGCGAAAAACTGTTTTTT. Its protein product is CASSLSDSEKLFF.

This clone was detected once. DNA of the CDR3: TGTGCCTGGAGTACTACGCGGAACTATGGCTACACCTTC. Its translation: CAWSTTRNYGYTF. The chain is built from TRBV30 and TRBJ1-2; D remains ambiguous. The CDR3 extends over 13 amino acids. Germline V gene sequence: CDR1 GTSNPN, CDR2 SVGIG (reference sequence). The V gene lost 2 bases and the J gene lost 2 bases, with 9 bases spanning the gap.

V is TRBV29-1 and J is TRBJ2-3; D unclear. Trimming cost V 3 bases and J 2 bases, with 9 bases left between them. This CDR3 is 13 amino acids long. From germline, CDR1 is SQVTM and CDR2 ANQGSEA. CDR3 in amino acids: CSVEGRHTDTQYF. The CDR3 coding sequence is TGCAGCGTTGAGGGCCGACACACAGATACGCAGTATTTT.

The genes are TRBV28 and TRBJ2-5; D might be TRBD2 (6 bases). Germline V lookup: CDR1 MDHEN, CDR2 SYDVKM. The CDR3 extends over 14 amino acids. V dropped 7 bases and J dropped 4 bases, with 16 bases sitting between them. CDR3 nucleotide sequence: TGTGCCAGCACCACACGGGTGGGAGGAGAGACCCAGTACTTC. Protein product: CASTTRVGGETQYF. The whole variable domain, remainder taken from reference TRBV28 and TRBJ2-5, is DVKVTQSSRYLVKRTGEKVFLECVQDMDHENMFWYRQDPGLGLRLIYFSYDVKMKEKGDIPEGYSVSREKKERFSLILESASTNQTSMYLCASTTRVGGETQYFGPGTRLLVL.

This clone was observed a single time. The chain joins TRBV5-5 to TRBJ2-3; D is uncertain. V lost 4 bases and J 4 bases, leaving 16 bases between the germline ends. The CDR3 contains 15 residues. CDR1 is SGHKS and CDR2 is YYEKEE in the germline V gene (reference sequence). This CDR3 is CASSPGPLSADTQYF. The CDR3, as DNA: TGTGCCAGCAGCCCCGGTCCTCTTAGTGCAGATACGCAGTATTTT. The whole variable domain, filled in from reference TRBV5-5 and TRBJ2-3, reads DAGVTQSPTHLIKTRGQQVTLRCSPISGHKSVSWYQQVLGQGPQFIFQYYEKEERGRGNFPDRFSARQFPNYSSELNVNALLLGDSALYLCASSPGPLSADTQYFGPGTRLTVL.

This clone was picked up one time. The chain couples TRBV5-8 to TRBJ1-1; a possible D gene is TRBD1 (5 bases). Germline V gene lookup returns CDR1 SGHTS and CDR2 YDEGEE. CDR3 size: 12 residues. Deletions cut 9 bases from V and 5 bases from J, with 14 bases between. This CDR3 reads CATGRVLTEAFF. The CDR3 DNA follows: TGTGCCACCGGCAGGGTACTTACTGAAGCTTTCTTT.

The CDR3 DNA sequence: TGTGCCAGCAGTGCCGGGTCCTATGGCAATCAGCCCCAGCATTTT. Its protein is CASSAGSYGNQPQHF. This chain links TRBV6-6 with TRBJ1-5; D not resolved. Germline CDR1 MNHNY, CDR2 SVGAGI (reference sequence). Trimming cost V 5 bases and J 2 bases, with 13 bases left between them. CDR3 length: 15 amino acids.

The chain couples TRBV7-9 to TRBJ2-7, with D possibly TRBD2 on 6 matching bases. The CDR3 totals 16 residues. V gave up 4 bases and J gave up 0 bases, with 16 bases separating them. Germline CDR1 SEHNR, CDR2 FQNEAQ (reference sequence). DNA for the CDR3: TGTGCCAGCAGCTCGGCCGGGACTTTCCGCTCCTACGAGCAGTACTTC. Translating it yields CASSSAGTFRSYEQYF.

This clone showed up just a few times. The chain is built from TRBV7-9 and TRBJ2-1; TRBD2 agrees at 9 bases. The CDR3 sequence is 16 residues long. Germline CDR1 reads SEHNR; CDR2 reads FQNEAQ (reference sequence). The V segment lost 5 bases and the J segment 4 bases; nucleotides outside the gene matches: 9. The CDR3 DNA reads TGTGCCAGCAGCCTAACCTCGGGACTAGCTTACAATGAGCAGTTCTTC. This encodes CASSLTSGLAYNEQFF. The full variable domain, its missing parts supplied by reference TRBV7-9 and TRBJ2-1, is DTGVSQNPRHKITKRGQNVTFRCDPISEHNRLYWYRQTLGQGPEFLTYFQNEAQLEKSRLLSDRFSAERPKGSFSTLEIQRTEQGDSAMYLCASSLTSGLAYNEQFFGPGTRLTVL.

The chain couples TRBV6-6 to TRBJ1-3; no reliable D call. This CDR3 is 13 amino acids long. Germline V gene sequence: CDR1 MNHNY, CDR2 SVGAGI (reference sequence). Between the trimmed V and J ends, which lost 5 bases and 8 bases, there was a span of 13 bases. CDR3 nucleotides: TGTGCCAGCAGTCCCAGTAGTCTAGACACCATATATTTT. Amino acid sequence: CASSPSSLDTIYF.

The chain has TRBV7-9 and TRBJ1-4; 9 bases align to TRBD1. Germline values: CDR1 SEHNR, CDR2 FQNEAQ (reference sequence). This CDR3 is built from 14 residues. V was pared by 5 bases and J by 8 bases, with 6 bases of the junction left unmatched. CDR3 sequence: CASSRDRVSEKLFF. In DNA form, the CDR3 reads TGTGCCAGCAGCCGGGACAGGGTGAGCGAAAAACTGTTTTTT.

The J gene is TRBJ2-2, the V gene TRBV6-5; 7 bases align to TRBD1. J was trimmed by 3 bases and V by 2 bases; bases with no gene match: 3. Per germline, CDR1 MNHEY and CDR2 SVGAGI. The CDR3 covers 15 residues. The CDR3 DNA sequence: TGTGCCAGCAGTTACACGACAGGGCACACCGGGGAGCTGTTTTTT. Translated, it gives CASSYTTGHTGELFF.

The chain employs TRBV25-1 and TRBJ1-3, with a possible D match to TRBD1 (6 bases). The germline V and J ends were trimmed by 6 bases and 0 bases, with 12 bases remaining between them. CDR3 length: 15 residues. Per germline, CDR1 MGHDK and CDR2 SYGVNS. CDR3 protein: CASSRGQPSGNTIYF. In DNA form, the CDR3 reads TGTGCCAGCAGCAGGGGTCAGCCCTCTGGAAACACCATATATTTT. Based on the CDR3 plus reference TRBV25-1 and TRBJ1-3, the full variable domain is EADIYQTPRYLVIGTGKKITLECSQTMGHDKMYWYQQDPGMELHLIHYSYGVNSTEKGDLSSESTVSRIRTEHFPLTLESARPSHTSQYLCASSRGQPSGNTIYFGEGSWLTVV.

V gene TRBV7-9 combines with J gene TRBJ1-6, with 7 bases lining up with TRBD1. This CDR3 comprises 13 residues. Germline CDR1 and CDR2: SEHNR and FQNEAQ (reference sequence). After removal of 5 bases from V and 14 bases from J, the junction contained 9 bases not matched to a gene. The CDR3 DNA reads as TGTGCCAGCAGCCCTCCGGAGACAGGGACCCTCCACTTT. It translates to CASSPPETGTLHF.

This clone showed up just once. The chain couples TRBV15 to TRBJ1-2; D unresolved. CDR3 length: 13 amino acids. V lost 0 bases and J 8 bases, leaving 10 bases between the germline ends. Germline CDR1 and CDR2: LNHNV and YYDKDF (reference sequence). The CDR3 DNA sequence: TGTGCCACCAGCAGAGATTTTGTGGAGGGCTACACCTTC. It yields the protein CATSRDFVEGYTF. The variable domain in full, completed from reference TRBV15 and TRBJ1-2, reads DAMVIQNPRYQVTQFGKPVTLSCSQTLNHNVMYWYQQKSSQAPKLLFHYYDKDFNNEADTPDNFQSRRPNTSFCFLDIRSPGLGDTAMYLCATSRDFVEGYTFGSGTRLTVV.

The chain joins TRBV25-1 to TRBJ2-7; TRBD2 is a possible D gene (5 bases). V dropped 6 bases and J dropped 4 bases, with 13 bases sitting between them. The CDR3 is made up of 13 amino acids. Germline values: CDR1 MGHDK, CDR2 SYGVNS. CDR3 nucleotides: TGTGCCAGCAGCATTGAGGGTTTATACGAGCAGTACTTC. This gives the protein CASSIEGLYEQYF.

V is TRBV25-1 and J is TRBJ2-5, with 10 bases aligning to TRBD2. CDR1 MGHDK and CDR2 SYGVNS come from the germline V gene. This CDR3 comprises 16 residues. The ends lost 3 bases at V and 5 bases at J; junction bases unmatched: 9. CDR3 coding DNA: TGTGCCAGCAGTGAGCGGACTAGCGGTATAGGGGAGACCCAGTACTTC. This gives the protein CASSERTSGIGETQYF.

The J gene is TRBJ1-5, the V gene TRBV30; no definite D call. Germline V lookup: CDR1 GTSNPN, CDR2 SVGIG (reference sequence). The CDR3 covers 15 residues. V was shortened by 0 bases and J by 0 bases, with 9 bases between the two germline ends. CDR3 in DNA: TGTGCCTGGAGTGTTGGGCCCCGTAGCAATCAGCCCCAGCATTTT. It is translated as CAWSVGPRSNQPQHF.

This clone has a single count. The chain recombines TRBV6-1 with TRBJ2-7; 8 bases are shared with TRBD1. Germline V gene sequence: CDR1 MNHNS, CDR2 SASEGT. V trimming: 2 bases; J trimming: 1 base; junction bases outside the gene matches: 7. There are 16 residues in the CDR3. CDR3 nucleotide sequence: TGTGCCAGCAGTGAATTCGGGACAGGCCTATCCTACGAGCAGTACTTC. It specifies CASSEFGTGLSYEQYF.

This chain joins TRBV7-9 and TRBJ1-5, with D perhaps TRBD1 (6 bases). V gave up 1 base and J gave up 5 bases, with 6 bases separating them. The CDR3 runs to 13 residues. Germline CDR1 SEHNR, CDR2 FQNEAQ (reference sequence). The CDR3 loop is CASSLEGDQPQHF. CDR3 bases: TGTGCCAGCAGCTTAGAGGGGGATCAGCCCCAGCATTTT. Full variable domain (remainder filled in from reference TRBV7-9 and TRBJ1-5): DTGVSQNPRHKITKRGQNVTFRCDPISEHNRLYWYRQTLGQGPEFLTYFQNEAQLEKSRLLSDRFSAERPKGSFSTLEIQRTEQGDSAMYLCASSLEGDQPQHFGDGTRLSIL.

V gene TRBV7-9 combines with J gene TRBJ2-7, with a possible D match to TRBD2 (5 bases). CDR1 and CDR2 from the germline V gene are SEHNR and FQNEAQ (reference sequence). This CDR3 has 15 amino acids. V was shortened by 2 bases and J by 5 bases, with 16 bases between the two germline ends. CDR3 bases: TGTGCCAGCAGCTTAATCGGTAGTCTAGCCAACGAGCAGTACTTC. As protein: CASSLIGSLANEQYF.

The rearrangement joins TRBV14 to TRBJ1-1; D is ambiguous. The CDR3 runs 13 residues. Germline V lookup: CDR1 SGHDN, CDR2 FVKESK. Trimming took 5 bases from V and 4 from J, leaving 11 bases between them. The CDR3 coding sequence is TGTGCCAGCAGCTCCCTGGAGACCACTGAAGCTTTCTTT. It translates to CASSSLETTEAFF. Supplemented by reference TRBV14 and TRBJ1-1, the full variable domain reads EAGVTQFPSHSVIEKGQTVTLRCDPISGHDNLYWYRRVMGKEIKFLLHFVKESKQDESGMPNNRFLAERTGGTYSTLKVQPAELEDSGVYFCASSSLETTEAFFGQGTRLTVV.

This chain uses TRBV4-3 with TRBJ2-7, with 7 bases aligning to TRBD1. This CDR3 has 17 amino acids. J gave up 2 bases and V 0 bases, and 10 bases lay outside the gene matches. The germline V gene encodes CDR1 LGHNA and CDR2 YSLEER. In DNA, the CDR3 is TGCGCCAGCAGCCAAGATCCAGCAGGGCAGGGGGCCTACGAGCAGTACTTC. It translates to CASSQDPAGQGAYEQYF.

This clone was detected only once. The gene calls are TRBV9 and TRBJ2-2; D perhaps matches TRBD2 (7 bases). This CDR3 spans 17 amino acids. Trimming removed 1 base from V and 3 bases from J, with 16 bases in between. Germline values: CDR1 SGDLS, CDR2 YYNGEE. The CDR3 bases are TGTGCCAGCAGCGTAAACAGGTGGGAGGGGGACACCGGGGAGCTGTTTTTT. Its translation: CASSVNRWEGDTGELFF.

As for this clone: Different DNA sequences within this sample yield the same CDR3. The genes are TRBV9 and TRBJ2-7, with D perhaps matching TRBD1 (6 bases). Trimming took 4 bases from V and 4 from J, leaving 9 bases between them. Germline CDR1 SGDLS, CDR2 YYNGEE. The CDR3 spans 12 residues. CDR3 residues: CASSTTGYEQYF. The CDR3 DNA reads TGTGCCAGCAGCACAACAGGGTACGAGCAGTACTTC.

The chain joins TRBV7-3 to TRBJ1-1; 9 bases line up with TRBD1. The germline CDR1 and CDR2 sequences are SGHTA and FQGTGA. Unmatched junction bases numbered 2, after V lost 5 bases and J lost 4 bases. The CDR3 has 13 amino acids. The CDR3 DNA reads TGTGCCAGCAGCCCGACAGGGGGCACTGAAGCTTTCTTT. It translates to CASSPTGGTEAFF.

The sample holds a few counts of this clone. J is TRBJ1-5 and V is TRBV5-5, with a weak D call TRBD1 (5 bases). This CDR3 is 16 amino acids long. The V gene's germline CDR1 is SGHKS and CDR2 YYEKEE (reference sequence). V lost 0 bases and J 7 bases, leaving 17 bases between the germline ends. CDR3 in amino acids: CASSLDGGRVGQPQHF. The CDR3 DNA reads TGTGCCAGCAGCTTGGACGGTGGCAGGGTTGGACAGCCCCAGCATTTT.

This clone was seen only once. The gene calls are TRBV6-5 and TRBJ1-1; D perhaps matches TRBD1 (6 bases). Germline loops: CDR1 MNHEY, CDR2 SVGAGI. The CDR3 extends over 13 amino acids. V was cut by 4 bases and J by 6 bases, with 12 bases left in between. CDR3 region: CASSSFGQSEAFF. The CDR3 DNA is TGTGCCAGCAGTTCTTTCGGACAGTCTGAAGCTTTCTTT.